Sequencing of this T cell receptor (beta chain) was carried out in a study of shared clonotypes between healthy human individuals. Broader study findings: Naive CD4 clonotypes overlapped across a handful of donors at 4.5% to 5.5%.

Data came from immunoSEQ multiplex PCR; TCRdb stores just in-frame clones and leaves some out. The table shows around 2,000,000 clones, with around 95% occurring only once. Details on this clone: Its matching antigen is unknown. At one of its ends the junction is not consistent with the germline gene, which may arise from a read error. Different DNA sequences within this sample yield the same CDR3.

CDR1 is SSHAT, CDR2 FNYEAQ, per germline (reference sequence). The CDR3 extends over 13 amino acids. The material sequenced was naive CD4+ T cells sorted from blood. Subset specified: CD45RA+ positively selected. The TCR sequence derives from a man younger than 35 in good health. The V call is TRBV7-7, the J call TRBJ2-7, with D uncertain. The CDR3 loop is CASSTGPSYEQYF. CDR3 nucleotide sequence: TGTGCTAGCAGCACCGGGCCCTCCTACGAGCAGTACTTC.